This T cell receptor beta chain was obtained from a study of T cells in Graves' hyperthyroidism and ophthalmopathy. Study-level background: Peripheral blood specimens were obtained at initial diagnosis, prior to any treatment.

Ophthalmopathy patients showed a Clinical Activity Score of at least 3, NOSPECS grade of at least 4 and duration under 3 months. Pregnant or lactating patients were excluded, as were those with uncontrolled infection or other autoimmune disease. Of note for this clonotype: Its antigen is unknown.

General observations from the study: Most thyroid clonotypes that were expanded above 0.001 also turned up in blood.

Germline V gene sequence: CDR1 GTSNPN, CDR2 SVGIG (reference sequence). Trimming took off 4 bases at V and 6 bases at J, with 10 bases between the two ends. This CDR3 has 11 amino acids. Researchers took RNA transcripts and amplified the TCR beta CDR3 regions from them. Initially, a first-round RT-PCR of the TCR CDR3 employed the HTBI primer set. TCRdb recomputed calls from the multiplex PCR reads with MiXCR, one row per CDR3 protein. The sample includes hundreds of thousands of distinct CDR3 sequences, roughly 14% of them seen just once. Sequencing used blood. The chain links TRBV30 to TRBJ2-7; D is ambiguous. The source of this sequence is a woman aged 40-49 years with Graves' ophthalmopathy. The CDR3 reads CAWNRVGEQYF. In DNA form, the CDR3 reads TGTGCCTGGAATAGGGTCGGCGAGCAGTACTTC.